This T cell receptor beta chain was found in a study of identical twins. CDR3 length: 13 amino acids. CDR1 MGHRA and CDR2 YSYEKL come from the germline V gene. V dropped 3 bases and J dropped 1 base, with 6 bases sitting between them. TCRdb called the 5' RACE reads again in MiXCR, with one record for every CDR3 protein. The sample comprises a few hundred thousand distinct CDR3 sequences, approximately 8.8% of which are singletons, and under 10% rests with the top ten. Study-wide results and caveats: It was cross-sectional statistical analysis, not following the same donors, that the conclusions relied on. It was out-of-frame TCR alpha sharing in monozygotic twins that models underestimated.

This clonotype was seen a handful of times. Its target is unknown. The sample consisted of naive T cells sorted from blood. This chain uses TRBV4-1 with TRBJ2-5; no firm D call. The clonotype originates from a woman in her forties or fifties in good health. CDR3 DNA sequence: TGCGCCAGCAGCCAGATATTCCAAGAGACCCAGTACTTC. As protein: CASSQIFQETQYF.